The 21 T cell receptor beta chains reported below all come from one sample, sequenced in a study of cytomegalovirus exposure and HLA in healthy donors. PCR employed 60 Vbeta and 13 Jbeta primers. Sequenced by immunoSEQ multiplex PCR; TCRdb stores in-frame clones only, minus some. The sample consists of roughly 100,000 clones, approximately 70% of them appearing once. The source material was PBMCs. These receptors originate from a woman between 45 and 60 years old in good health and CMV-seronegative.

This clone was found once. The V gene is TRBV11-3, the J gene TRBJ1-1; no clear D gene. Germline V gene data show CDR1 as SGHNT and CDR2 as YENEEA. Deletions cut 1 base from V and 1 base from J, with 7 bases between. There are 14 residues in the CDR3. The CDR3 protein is CASSLGGRNTEAFF. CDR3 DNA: TGTGCCAGCAGCTTAGGAGGGAGGAACACTGAAGCTTTCTTT.

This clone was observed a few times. CDR3 sequence: CASSPITGSSGANVLTF. CDR3 coding DNA: TGTGCCAGCAGCCCTATTACAGGATCCTCTGGGGCCAACGTCCTGACTTTC. This chain connects TRBV5-6 to TRBJ2-6, with a tentative D call TRBD1 (5 bases). Germline V gene lookup returns CDR1 SGHDT and CDR2 YYEEEE. V gave up 4 bases and J gave up 0 bases, with 14 bases separating them. There are 17 residues in the CDR3.

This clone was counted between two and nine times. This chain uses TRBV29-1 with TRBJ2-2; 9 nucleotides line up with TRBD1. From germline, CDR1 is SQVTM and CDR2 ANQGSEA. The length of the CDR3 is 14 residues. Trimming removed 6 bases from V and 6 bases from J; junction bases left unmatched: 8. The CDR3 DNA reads TGCAGCGTGACGGGACAGGGTTTTTCCGGGGAGCTGTTTTTT. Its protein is CSVTGQGFSGELFF.

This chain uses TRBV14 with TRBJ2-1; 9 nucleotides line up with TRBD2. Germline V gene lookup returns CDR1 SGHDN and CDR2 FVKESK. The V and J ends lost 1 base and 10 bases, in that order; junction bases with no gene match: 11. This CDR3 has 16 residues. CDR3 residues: CASSQVGYGGREEQFF. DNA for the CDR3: TGTGCCAGCAGCCAAGTGGGTTACGGCGGGAGGGAAGAGCAGTTCTTC.

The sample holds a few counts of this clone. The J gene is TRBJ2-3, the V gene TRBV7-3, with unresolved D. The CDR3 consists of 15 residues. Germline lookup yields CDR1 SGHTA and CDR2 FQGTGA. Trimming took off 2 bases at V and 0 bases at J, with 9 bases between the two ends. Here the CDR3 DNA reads TGTGCCAGCAGCTTACTCCGCGGTAGCACAGATACGCAGTATTTT. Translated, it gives CASSLLRGSTDTQYF.

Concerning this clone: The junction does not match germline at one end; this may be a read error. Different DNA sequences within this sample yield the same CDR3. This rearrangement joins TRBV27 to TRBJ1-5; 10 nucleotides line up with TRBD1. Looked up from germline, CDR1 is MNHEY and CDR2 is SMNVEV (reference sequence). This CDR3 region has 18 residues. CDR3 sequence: CASQFWFGDRGSDQPQHF. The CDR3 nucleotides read TGTGCCAGCCAGTTTTGGTTCGGGGACAGGGGATCCGATCAGCCCCAGCACTTT.

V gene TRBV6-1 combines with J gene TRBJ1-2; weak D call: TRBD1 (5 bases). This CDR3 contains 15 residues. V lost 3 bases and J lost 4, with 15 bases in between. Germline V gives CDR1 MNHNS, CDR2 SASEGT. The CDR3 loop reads CASSEPTAFRYGYTF. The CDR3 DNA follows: TGTGCCAGCAGTGAGCCGACAGCCTTTCGCTATGGCTACACCTTC.

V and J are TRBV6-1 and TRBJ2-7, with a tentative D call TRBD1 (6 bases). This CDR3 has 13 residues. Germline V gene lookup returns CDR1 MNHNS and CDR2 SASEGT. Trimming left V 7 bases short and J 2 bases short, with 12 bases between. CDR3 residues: CASTRDIAYEQYF. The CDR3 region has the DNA TGTGCCAGCACCCGGGACATTGCCTACGAGCAGTACTTC.

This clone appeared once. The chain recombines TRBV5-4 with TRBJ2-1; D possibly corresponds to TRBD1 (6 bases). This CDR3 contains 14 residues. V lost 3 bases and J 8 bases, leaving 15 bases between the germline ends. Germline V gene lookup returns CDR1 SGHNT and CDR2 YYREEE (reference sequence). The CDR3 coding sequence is TGTGCCAGCAGCTCGAAGCCGACAGGATATGAGCAGTTCTTC. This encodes CASSSKPTGYEQFF. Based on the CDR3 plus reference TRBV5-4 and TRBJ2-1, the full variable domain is ETGVTQSPTHLIKTRGQQVTLRCSSQSGHNTVSWYQQALGQGPQFIFQYYREEENGRGNFPPRFSGLQFPNYSSELNVNALELDDSALYLCASSSKPTGYEQFFGPGTRLTVL.

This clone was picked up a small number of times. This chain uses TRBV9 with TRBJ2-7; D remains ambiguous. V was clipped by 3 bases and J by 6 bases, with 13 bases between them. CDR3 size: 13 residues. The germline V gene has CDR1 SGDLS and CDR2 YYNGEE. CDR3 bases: TGTGCCAGCAGCGCATCTTTAGACACCGAGCAGTACTTC. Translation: CASSASLDTEQYF. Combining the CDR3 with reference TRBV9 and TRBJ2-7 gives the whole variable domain DSGVTQTPKHLITATGQRVTLRCSPRSGDLSVYWYQQSLDQGLQFLIQYYNGEERAKGNILERFSAQQFPDLHSELNLSSLELGDSALYFCASSASLDTEQYFGPGTRLTVT.

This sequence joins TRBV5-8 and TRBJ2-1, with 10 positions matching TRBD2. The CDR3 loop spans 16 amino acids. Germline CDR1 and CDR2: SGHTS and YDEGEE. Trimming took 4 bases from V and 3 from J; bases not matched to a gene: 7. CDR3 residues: CASSPETSGFYNEQFF. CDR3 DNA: TGTGCCAGCAGCCCGGAGACTAGCGGGTTCTACAATGAGCAGTTCTTC.

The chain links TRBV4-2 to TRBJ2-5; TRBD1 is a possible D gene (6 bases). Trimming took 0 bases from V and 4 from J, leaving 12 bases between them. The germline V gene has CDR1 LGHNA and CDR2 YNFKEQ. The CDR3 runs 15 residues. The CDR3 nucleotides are TGTGCCAGCAGCCAAGATAAAACAGGGCCAGAGACCCAGTACTTC. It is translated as CASSQDKTGPETQYF.

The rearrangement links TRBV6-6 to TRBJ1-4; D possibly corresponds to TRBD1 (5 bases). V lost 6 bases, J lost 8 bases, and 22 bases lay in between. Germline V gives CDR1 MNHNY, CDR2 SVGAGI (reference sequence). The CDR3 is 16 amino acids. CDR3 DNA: TGTGCCAGCAGCCTCGCAAGGGGAGGGTTTAAGGAAAAACTGTTTTTT. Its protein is CASSLARGGFKEKLFF.

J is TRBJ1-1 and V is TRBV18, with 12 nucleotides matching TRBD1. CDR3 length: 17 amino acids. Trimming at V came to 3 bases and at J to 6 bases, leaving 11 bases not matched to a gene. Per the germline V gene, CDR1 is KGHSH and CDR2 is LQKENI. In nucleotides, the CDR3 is TGTGCCAGCTCACCGAGCAGGGCCGGGACAGGGGGCTCTGAAGCTTTCTTT. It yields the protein CASSPSRAGTGGSEAFF.

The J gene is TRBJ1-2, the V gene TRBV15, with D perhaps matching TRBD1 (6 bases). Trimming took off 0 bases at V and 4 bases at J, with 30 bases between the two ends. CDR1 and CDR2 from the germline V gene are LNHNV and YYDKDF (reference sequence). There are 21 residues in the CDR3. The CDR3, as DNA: TGTGCCACCAGCAGAGATCTAATCATTTCAGGGGCGGACAGCTACGGCTATGGCTACACCTTC. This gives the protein CATSRDLIISGADSYGYGYTF.

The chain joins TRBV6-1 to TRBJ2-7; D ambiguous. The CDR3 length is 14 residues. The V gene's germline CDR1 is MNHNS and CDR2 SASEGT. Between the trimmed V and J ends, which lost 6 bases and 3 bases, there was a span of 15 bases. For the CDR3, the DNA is TGTGCCAGCAGACCGGAGATTGCCTTCTACGAGCAGTACTTC. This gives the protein CASRPEIAFYEQYF.

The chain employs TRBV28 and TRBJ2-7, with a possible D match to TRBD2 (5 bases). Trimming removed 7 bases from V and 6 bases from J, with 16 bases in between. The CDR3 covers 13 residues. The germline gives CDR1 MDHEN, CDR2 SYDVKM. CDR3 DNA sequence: TGTGCCAGCACCTTGCGGGTAGGGTCCGAGCAGTACTTC. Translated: CASTLRVGSEQYF.

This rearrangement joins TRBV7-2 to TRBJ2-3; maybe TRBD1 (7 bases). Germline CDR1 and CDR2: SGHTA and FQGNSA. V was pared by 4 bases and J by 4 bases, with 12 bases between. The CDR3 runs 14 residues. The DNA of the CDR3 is TGTGCCAGCAGCTCAACCAGGGGGGCAGATACGCAGTATTTT. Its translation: CASSSTRGADTQYF.

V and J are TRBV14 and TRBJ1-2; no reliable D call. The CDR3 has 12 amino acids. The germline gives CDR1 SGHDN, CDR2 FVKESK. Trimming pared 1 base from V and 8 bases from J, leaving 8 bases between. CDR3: CASSQGWSGYTF. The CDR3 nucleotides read TGTGCCAGCAGCCAAGGTTGGAGCGGCTACACCTTC.

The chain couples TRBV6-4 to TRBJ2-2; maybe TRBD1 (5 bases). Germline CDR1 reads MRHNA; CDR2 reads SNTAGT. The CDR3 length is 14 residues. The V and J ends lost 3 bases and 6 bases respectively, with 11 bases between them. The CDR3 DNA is TGTGCCAGCAGTGAGCAGGGAATTCCCGGGGAGCTGTTTTTT. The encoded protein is CASSEQGIPGELFF.

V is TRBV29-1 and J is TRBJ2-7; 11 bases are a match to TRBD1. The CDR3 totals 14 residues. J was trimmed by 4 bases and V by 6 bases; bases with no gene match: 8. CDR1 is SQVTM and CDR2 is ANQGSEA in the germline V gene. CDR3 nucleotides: TGCAGCGTCGAATCCGGGACAGGGGGGTACGAGCAGTACTTC. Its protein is CSVESGTGGYEQYF.